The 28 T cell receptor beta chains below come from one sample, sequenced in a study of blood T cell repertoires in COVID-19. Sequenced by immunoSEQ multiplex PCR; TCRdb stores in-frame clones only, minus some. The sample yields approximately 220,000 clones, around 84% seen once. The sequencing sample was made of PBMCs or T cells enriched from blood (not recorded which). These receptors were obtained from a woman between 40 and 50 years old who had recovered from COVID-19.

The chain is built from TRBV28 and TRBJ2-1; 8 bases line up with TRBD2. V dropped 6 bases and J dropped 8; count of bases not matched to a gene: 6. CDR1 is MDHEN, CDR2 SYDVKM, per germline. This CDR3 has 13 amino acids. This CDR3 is CASRLAGSHEQFF. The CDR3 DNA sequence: TGTGCCAGCAGGTTAGCGGGGTCTCATGAGCAGTTCTTC.

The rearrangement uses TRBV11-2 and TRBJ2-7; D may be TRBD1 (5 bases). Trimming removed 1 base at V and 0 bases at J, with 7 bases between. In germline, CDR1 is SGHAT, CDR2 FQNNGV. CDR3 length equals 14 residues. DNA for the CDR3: TGTGCCAGCAGCTTAGGGGGCGGCTCCTACGAGCAGTACTTC. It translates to CASSLGGGSYEQYF.

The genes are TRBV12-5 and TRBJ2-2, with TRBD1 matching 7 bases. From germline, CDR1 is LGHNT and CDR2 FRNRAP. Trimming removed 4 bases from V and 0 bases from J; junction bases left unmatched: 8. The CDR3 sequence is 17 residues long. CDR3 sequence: CASGSAPGQANTGELFF. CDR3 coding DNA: TGTGCTAGTGGTTCCGCCCCCGGACAGGCGAACACCGGGGAGCTGTTTTTT.

CDR3 loop: CAIRQRDLDTQYF. The CDR3 DNA is TGTGCCATCAGGCAGCGGGACTTAGATACGCAGTATTTT. This chain links TRBV10-3 with TRBJ2-3, with 7 bases identical to TRBD2. From germline, CDR1 is ENHRY and CDR2 SYGVKD. V shed 6 bases, J shed 5 bases, and the junction held 5 bases outside the gene matches. CDR3 length equals 13 residues.

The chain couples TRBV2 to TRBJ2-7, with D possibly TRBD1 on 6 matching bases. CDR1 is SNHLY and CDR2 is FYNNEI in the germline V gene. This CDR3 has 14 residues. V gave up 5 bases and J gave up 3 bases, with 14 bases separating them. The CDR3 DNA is TGTGCCAGCAGTAGGGCAGGGGCTATCTACGAGCAGTACTTC. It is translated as CASSRAGAIYEQYF.

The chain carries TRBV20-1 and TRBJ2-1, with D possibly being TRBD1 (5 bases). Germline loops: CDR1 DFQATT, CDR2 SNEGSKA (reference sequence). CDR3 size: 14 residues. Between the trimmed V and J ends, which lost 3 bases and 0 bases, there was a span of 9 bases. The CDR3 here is CSASGQGSYNEQFF. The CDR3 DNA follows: TGCAGTGCTAGTGGGCAGGGCTCCTACAATGAGCAGTTCTTC.

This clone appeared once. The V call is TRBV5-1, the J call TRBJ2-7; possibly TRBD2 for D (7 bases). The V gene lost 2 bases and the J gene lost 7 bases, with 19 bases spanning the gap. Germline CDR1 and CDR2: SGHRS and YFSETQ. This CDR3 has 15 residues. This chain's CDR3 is CASSFREGESSEQYF. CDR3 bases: TGCGCCAGCAGCTTTAGGGAGGGGGAGTCGAGTGAGCAGTACTTC. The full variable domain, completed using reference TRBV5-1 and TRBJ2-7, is KAGVTQTPRYLIKTRGQQVTLSCSPISGHRSVSWYQQTPGQGLQFLFEYFSETQRNKGNFPGRFSGRQFSNSRSEMNVSTLELGDSALYLCASSFREGESSEQYFGPGTRLTVT.

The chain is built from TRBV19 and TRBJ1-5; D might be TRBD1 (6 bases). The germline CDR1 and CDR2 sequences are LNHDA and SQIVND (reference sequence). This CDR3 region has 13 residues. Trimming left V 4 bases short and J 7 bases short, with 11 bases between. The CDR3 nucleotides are TGTGCCAGTAGTACGGGGGGCGAACAGCCCCAGCATTTT. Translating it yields CASSTGGEQPQHF.

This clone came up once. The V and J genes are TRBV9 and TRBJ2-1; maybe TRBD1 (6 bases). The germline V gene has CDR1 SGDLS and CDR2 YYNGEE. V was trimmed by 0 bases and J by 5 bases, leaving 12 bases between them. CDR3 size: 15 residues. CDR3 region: CASSVEDRRNNEQFF. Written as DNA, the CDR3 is TGTGCCAGCAGCGTAGAGGACAGACGAAACAATGAGCAGTTCTTC.

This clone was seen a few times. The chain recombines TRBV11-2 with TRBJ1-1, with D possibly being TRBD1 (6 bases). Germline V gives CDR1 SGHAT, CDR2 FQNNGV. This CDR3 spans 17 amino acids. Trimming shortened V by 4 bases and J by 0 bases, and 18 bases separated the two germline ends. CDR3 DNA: TGTGCCAGCAGCTCAGATGGGGGCAGCACCATGAACACTGAAGCTTTCTTT. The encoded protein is CASSSDGGSTMNTEAFF.

CDR3 protein: CASSRYGTSGTDTQYF. CDR3 DNA: TGTGCCAGTAGTAGATACGGGACTAGCGGCACAGATACGCAGTATTTT. This chain connects TRBV19 to TRBJ2-3, with 10 bases matching TRBD2. Germline loops: CDR1 LNHDA, CDR2 SQIVND (reference sequence). This CDR3 is built from 16 residues. Trimming cost V 4 bases and J 1 base; bases outside gene matches: 5. Full variable domain (remainder filled in from reference TRBV19 and TRBJ2-3): DGGITQSPKYLFRKEGQNVTLSCEQNLNHDAMYWYRQDPGQGLRLIYYSQIVNDFQKGDIAEGYSVSREKKESFPLTVTSAQKNPTAFYLCASSRYGTSGTDTQYFGPGTRLTVL.

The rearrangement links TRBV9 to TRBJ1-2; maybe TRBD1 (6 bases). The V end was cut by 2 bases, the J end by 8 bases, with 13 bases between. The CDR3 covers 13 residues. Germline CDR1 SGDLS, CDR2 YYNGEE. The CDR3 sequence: CASSVQSGQGYTF. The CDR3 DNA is TGTGCCAGCAGCGTTCAAAGTGGACAGGGCTACACCTTC.

The CDR3 DNA follows: TGTGCCAGCTCACCCGACATCCTGGGCACGGGGGAGCTGTTTTTT. Translating it yields CASSPDILGTGELFF. The genes are TRBV18 and TRBJ2-2; D is uncertain. The germline CDR1 and CDR2 sequences are KGHSH and LQKENI. The ends were cut back, 3 bases at V and 8 bases at J, with 16 bases in the middle. The CDR3 covers 15 residues.

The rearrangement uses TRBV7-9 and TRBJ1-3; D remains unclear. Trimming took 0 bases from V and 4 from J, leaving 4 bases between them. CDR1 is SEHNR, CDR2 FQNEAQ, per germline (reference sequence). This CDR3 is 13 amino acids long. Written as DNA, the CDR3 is TGTGCCAGCAGCTTAGCCGGGGGAAACACCATATATTTT. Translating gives CASSLAGGNTIYF.

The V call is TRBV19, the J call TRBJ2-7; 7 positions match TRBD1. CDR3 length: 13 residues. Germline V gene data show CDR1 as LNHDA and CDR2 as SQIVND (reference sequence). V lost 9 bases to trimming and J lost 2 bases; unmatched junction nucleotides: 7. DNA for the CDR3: TGTGCCAGCCGGGACAGAAAAACCTACGAGCAGTACTTC. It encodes CASRDRKTYEQYF.

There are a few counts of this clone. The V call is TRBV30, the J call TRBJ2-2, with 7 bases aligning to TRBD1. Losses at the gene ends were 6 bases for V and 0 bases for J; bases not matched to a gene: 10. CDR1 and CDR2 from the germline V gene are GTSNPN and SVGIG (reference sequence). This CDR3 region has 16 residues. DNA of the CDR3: TGTGCCTGTTTGACAGGGTATCCCGCGAACACCGGGGAGCTGTTTTTT. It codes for CACLTGYPANTGELFF.

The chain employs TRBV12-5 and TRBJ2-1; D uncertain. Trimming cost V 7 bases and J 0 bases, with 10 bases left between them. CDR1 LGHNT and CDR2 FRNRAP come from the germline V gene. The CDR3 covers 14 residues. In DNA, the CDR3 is TGTGCTAGTGCCCACCGGAGCTCCTACAATGAGCAGTTCTTC. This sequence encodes CASAHRSSYNEQFF.

CDR3 nucleotides: TGTGCCAGCAGTTGGACAGGGAACCAGCCCCAGCATTTT. Its translation: CASSWTGNQPQHF. The chain recombines TRBV12-3 or TRBV12-4 with TRBJ1-5; 8 positions agree with TRBD1. V gave up 4 bases and J gave up 7 bases; unmatched junction bases: 3. The CDR3 is made up of 13 amino acids.

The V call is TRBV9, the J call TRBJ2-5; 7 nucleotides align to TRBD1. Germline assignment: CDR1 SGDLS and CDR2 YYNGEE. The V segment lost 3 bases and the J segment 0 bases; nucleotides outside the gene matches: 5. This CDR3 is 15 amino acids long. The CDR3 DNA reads TGTGCCAGCAGCGCGGGGACAGCTAACCAAGAGACCCAGTACTTC. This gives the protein CASSAGTANQETQYF.

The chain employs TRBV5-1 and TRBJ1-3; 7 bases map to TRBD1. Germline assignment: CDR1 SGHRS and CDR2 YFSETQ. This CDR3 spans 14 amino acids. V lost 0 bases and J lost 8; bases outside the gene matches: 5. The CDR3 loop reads CASSLDQGVDTIYF. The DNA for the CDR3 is TGCGCCAGCAGCTTGGATCAGGGGGTAGACACCATATATTTT.

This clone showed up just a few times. CDR3 bases: TGTGCCAGCAGTATGACGTATGGCGGGAACACTGAAGCTTTCTTT. Translated, it gives CASSMTYGGNTEAFF. The J gene is TRBJ1-1, the V gene TRBV6-4, with D uncertain. Trimming left V 5 bases short and J 1 base short, with 14 bases between. This CDR3 is built from 15 residues. Germline values: CDR1 MRHNA, CDR2 SNTAGT.

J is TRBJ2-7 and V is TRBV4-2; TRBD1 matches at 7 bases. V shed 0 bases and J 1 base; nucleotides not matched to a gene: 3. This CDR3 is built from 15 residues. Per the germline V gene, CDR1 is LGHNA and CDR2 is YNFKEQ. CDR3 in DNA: TGTGCCAGCAGCCAAGAGGGACAGCTGTCCTACGAGCAGTACTTC. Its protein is CASSQEGQLSYEQYF.

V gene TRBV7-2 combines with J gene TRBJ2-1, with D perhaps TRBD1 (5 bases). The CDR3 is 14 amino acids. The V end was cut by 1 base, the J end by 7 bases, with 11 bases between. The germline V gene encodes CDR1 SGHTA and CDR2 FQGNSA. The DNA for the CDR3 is TGTGCCAGCAGCTTAGTTCAGGGCAGGAATGAGCAGTTCTTC. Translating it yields CASSLVQGRNEQFF.

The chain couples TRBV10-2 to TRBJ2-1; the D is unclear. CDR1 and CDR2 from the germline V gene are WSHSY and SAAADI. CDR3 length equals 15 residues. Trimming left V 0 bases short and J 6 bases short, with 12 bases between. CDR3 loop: CASSESRNRPNEQFF. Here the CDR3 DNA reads TGCGCCAGCAGTGAGTCGAGAAACAGACCCAATGAGCAGTTCTTC.

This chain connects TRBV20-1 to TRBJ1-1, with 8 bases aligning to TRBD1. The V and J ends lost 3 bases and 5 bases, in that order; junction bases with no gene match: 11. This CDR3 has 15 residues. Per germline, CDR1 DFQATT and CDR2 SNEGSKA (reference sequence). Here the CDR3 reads CSASSQGAQGTEAFF. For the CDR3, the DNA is TGCAGTGCTAGTAGTCAGGGGGCGCAAGGTACTGAAGCTTTCTTT.

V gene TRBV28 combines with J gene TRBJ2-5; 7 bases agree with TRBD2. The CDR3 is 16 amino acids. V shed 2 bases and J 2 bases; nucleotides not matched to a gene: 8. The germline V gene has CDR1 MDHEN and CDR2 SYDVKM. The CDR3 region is CASSLGVAGYQETQYF. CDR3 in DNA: TGTGCCAGCAGTTTAGGGGTAGCGGGTTATCAAGAGACCCAGTACTTC.

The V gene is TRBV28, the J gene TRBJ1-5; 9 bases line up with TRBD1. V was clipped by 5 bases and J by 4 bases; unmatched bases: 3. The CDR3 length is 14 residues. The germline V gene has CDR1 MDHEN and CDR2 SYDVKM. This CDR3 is CASSAGTGNQPQHF. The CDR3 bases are TGTGCCAGCAGTGCCGGGACAGGGAATCAGCCCCAGCATTTT.

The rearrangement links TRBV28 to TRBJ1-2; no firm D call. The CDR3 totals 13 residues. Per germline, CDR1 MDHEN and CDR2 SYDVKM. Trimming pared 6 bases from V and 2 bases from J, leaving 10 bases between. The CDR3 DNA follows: TGTGCCAGCAGGCCGACAACCAACTATGGCTACACCTTC. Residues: CASRPTTNYGYTF.